These T cell receptor beta chains were read from a single sample in a study of cytomegalovirus exposure and HLA in healthy donors. Here immunoSEQ multiplex PCR was the method, and the copy in TCRdb shows in-frame clones only, minus some. The sample carries some 180,000 clones, around 83% recorded once. Sequences were obtained from PBMCs. The receptors originated from a man aged 25-40 years in good health and CMV-seropositive. Each CDR3 is given with its conserved first and last residue. A D gene is named only where the DNA matches it firmly. The size entry is marked missing in some rows and otherwise reads once, few, many or a size class.

J gene,V gene,D gene,clone size,CDR3 protein,CDR3 DNA
TRBJ2-7,TRBV4-3,TRBD1,NA,CASSYSRGPVTYEQYF,TGCGCCAGCAGCTACTCCAGGGGGCCCGTCACCTACGAGCAGTACTTC
TRBJ1-1,TRBV7-9,TRBD1,NA,CASSSGQGARGTEAFF,TGTGCCAGCAGTTCCGGACAGGGGGCTCGGGGCACTGAAGCTTTCTTT
TRBJ2-1,TRBV5-1,NA,NA,CASSFLNEQFF,TGCGCCAGCAGCTTCCTTAATGAGCAGTTCTTC
TRBJ2-6,TRBV12-2,NA,NA,CASRLEMGPSSGANVLTF,TGTGCAAGTCGCTTAGAGATGGGGCCTTCCTCTGGGGCCAACGTCCTGACTTTC
TRBJ2-1,TRBV29-1,TRBD2,NA,CSVEGGLAGARDEQFF,TGCAGCGTTGAAGGGGGTCTAGCGGGGGCTCGGGATGAGCAGTTCTTC
TRBJ1-2,TRBV11-2,NA,NA,CASSSYGYGYTF,TGTGCCAGCAGCTCCTATGGCTATGGCTACACCTTC
TRBJ2-7,TRBV6-5,NA,NA,CASSYVAGITYEQYF,TGTGCCAGCAGTTACGTTGCGGGTATCACCTACGAGCAGTACTTC
TRBJ2-7,TRBV6-1,NA,NA,CASSERRTVTYEQYF,TGTGCCAGCAGTGAACGTAGGACAGTAACCTACGAGCAGTACTTC
TRBJ2-5,TRBV6-5,NA,NA,CASSYSSRGGETQYF,TGTGCCAGCAGTTACTCGAGCAGGGGCGGAGAGACCCAGTACTTC
TRBJ1-1,TRBV10-1,TRBD1,NA,CASSSQGDTEAFF,TGCGCCAGCAGCTCACAGGGGGACACTGAAGCTTTCTTT
TRBJ1-4,TRBV4-1,NA,NA,CASSQDHILWTVLNEKLFF,TGCGCCAGCAGCCAAGATCATATCCTATGGACAGTCCTTAATGAAAAACTGTTTTTT
TRBJ1-2,TRBV5-6,NA,NA,CASSLEPNYGYTF,TGTGCCAGCAGCTTGGAGCCTAACTATGGCTACACCTTC
TRBJ2-5,TRBV9,NA,NA,CASSVATSQETQYF,TGTGCCAGCAGCGTAGCCACTAGCCAAGAGACCCAGTACTTC
TRBJ2-7,TRBV19,TRBD2,NA,CASSTLAGGSYEQYF,TGTGCCAGTAGTACCCTAGCGGGAGGAAGCTACGAGCAGTACTTC
TRBJ1-1,TRBV7-2,NA,NA,CASSLWGPNTEAFF,TGTGCCAGCAGCTTATGGGGGCCGAACACTGAAGCTTTCTTT
TRBJ2-1,TRBV4-3,TRBD1,NA,CASSGRGWDEQFF,TGCGCCAGCAGCGGCAGGGGGTGGGATGAGCAGTTCTTC
TRBJ1-1,TRBV29-1,TRBD1,NA,CSVEGDRATEAFF,TGCAGCGTTGAAGGGGACAGGGCCACTGAAGCTTTCTTT
TRBJ2-7,TRBV19,NA,NA,CASKGDTAYEQYF,TGTGCCAGTAAGGGGGACACCGCCTACGAGCAGTACTTC
TRBJ2-1,TRBV18,NA,NA,CASSPPHSNGYNEQFF,TGTGCCAGCTCACCACCCCACTCTAACGGTTACAATGAGCAGTTCTTC
TRBJ2-3,TRBV5-4,NA,NA,CASSPSNLRSTDTQYF,TGTGCCAGCAGCCCCTCCAACTTACGGAGCACAGATACGCAGTATTTT
TRBJ2-1,TRBV5-8,TRBD1,NA,CASLPDRSGYNEQFF,TGTGCCAGCCTTCCGGACAGGTCAGGCTACAATGAGCAGTTCTTC
TRBJ1-1,TRBV30,NA,NA,CAWSVGVNTEAFF,TGTGCCTGGAGTGTAGGGGTAAACACTGAAGCTTTCTTT
TRBJ2-2,TRBV6-6,NA,NA,CASSYSMTGNTGELFF,TGTGCCAGCAGTTACTCAATGACAGGGAACACCGGGGAGCTGTTTTTT
TRBJ1-1,TRBV2,TRBD1,NA,CASRAGTGGTNTEAFF,TGTGCCAGCAGGGCCGGGACAGGGGGCACGAACACTGAAGCTTTCTTT
TRBJ2-4,TRBV15,TRBD2,once,CATSRAQGLAELAKNIQYF,TGTGCCACCAGCAGAGCGCAGGGACTAGCGGAGCTAGCCAAAAACATTCAGTACTTC
TRBJ1-4,TRBV27,TRBD1,NA,CASSPIGQGEKLFF,TGTGCCAGCAGTCCCATTGGACAGGGTGAAAAACTGTTTTTT
TRBJ1-5,TRBV9,NA,NA,CASSVSGHLNQPQHF,TGTGCCAGCAGCGTATCGGGACATCTGAATCAGCCCCAGCATTTT
TRBJ2-7,TRBV28,NA,NA,CASSLGAHQNYF,TGTGCCAGCAGTTTGGGGGCCCACCAGAACTACTTC
TRBJ1-1,TRBV7-8,NA,NA,CASSLALWGVDAFF,TGTGCCAGCAGCTTAGCGCTGTGGGGAGTTGACGCTTTCTTT
TRBJ2-2,TRBV19,NA,NA,CASTPGGELFF,TGTGCCAGTACCCCGGGGGGGGAGCTGTTTTTT
TRBJ2-1,TRBV9,NA,NA,CASSPHSGPYNEQFF,TGTGCCAGCAGCCCCCATAGCGGCCCCTACAATGAGCAGTTCTTC
TRBJ2-1,TRBV6-5,TRBD1,NA,CASSYAGTGWDEQFF,TGTGCCAGCAGTTACGCCGGGACAGGGTGGGATGAGCAGTTCTTC
TRBJ1-1,TRBV19,NA,few,CASSIQGGTEAFF,TGTGCCAGTAGTATTCAGGGAGGAACTGAAGCTTTCTTT
TRBJ1-1,TRBV29-1,NA,once,CSVQGGTEAFF,TGCAGCGTACAGGGCGGCACTGAAGCTTTCTTT
TRBJ2-7,TRBV5-8,TRBD1,once,CASSLTRDRVFSDEQYF,TGTGCCAGCAGCTTGACTAGGGACAGGGTATTTTCGGACGAGCAGTACTTC